This T cell receptor (beta chain) was identified in a study of OX40 agonist ivuxolimab in advanced cancers. Overall study: Every 2 weeks, ivuxolimab was infused into the patients intravenously at between 0.01 and 10 mg/kg. Treatment received earlier with anti-PD-1, anti-PD-L1 or anti-CTLA-4 agents was allowed, and over 30% had some.

Patients were ineligible given autoimmune disease history or systemic immunosuppression. Germline V gives CDR1 SGHAT, CDR2 FQNNGV. This CDR3 has 18 residues. V lost 2 bases, J lost 4 bases, and 12 bases stayed unmatched. Clones were sequenced by immunoSEQ multiplex PCR, and TCRdb holds only the in-frame ones, with some missing. The table shows around 53,000 clones, with around 81% occurring only once. The sample consisted of CD4+ or CD8+ T cells sorted from blood, taken in a trial of the OX40 agonist ivuxolimab. The J gene is TRBJ2-3, the V gene TRBV11-2, with 10 bases that match TRBD2. This TCR derives from an adult with an advanced solid tumor such as melanoma, head and neck, liver or kidney cancer. The CDR3 DNA follows: TGTGCCAGCAGCTTACTGAGGACTAGCGGTTCCCACCCAGATACGCAGTATTTT. It translates to CASSLLRTSGSHPDTQYF.